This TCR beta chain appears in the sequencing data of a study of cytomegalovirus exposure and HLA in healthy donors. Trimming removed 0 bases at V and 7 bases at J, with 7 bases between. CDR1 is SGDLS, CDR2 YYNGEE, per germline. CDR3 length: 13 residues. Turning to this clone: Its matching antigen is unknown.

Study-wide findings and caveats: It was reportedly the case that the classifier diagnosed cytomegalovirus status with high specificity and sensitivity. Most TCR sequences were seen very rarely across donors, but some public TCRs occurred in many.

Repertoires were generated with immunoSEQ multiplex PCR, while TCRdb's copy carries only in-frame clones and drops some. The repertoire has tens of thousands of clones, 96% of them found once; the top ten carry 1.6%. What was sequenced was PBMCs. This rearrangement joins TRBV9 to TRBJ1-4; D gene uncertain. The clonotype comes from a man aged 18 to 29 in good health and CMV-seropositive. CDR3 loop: CASSVAGGEKLFF. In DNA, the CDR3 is TGTGCCAGCAGCGTAGCCGGAGGTGAAAAACTGTTTTTT.